The 18 T cell receptor beta chains given below trace back to one sample, sequenced in a study of CXCR3-negative and CXCR3-positive naive CD8 T cells. UMI-labeled 5' RACE TRB cDNA libraries were prepared from the cells. TCRdb re-called the 5' RACE reads; one entry per CDR3 protein, DNA not given. The sample has around 96,000 distinct CDR3 sequences. Specimen: naive CXCR3- CD8+ T cells from blood. Subset described: CD45RO-CCR7+CD27+CD95- naive CD8+ T cells lacking CXCR3 (TNR3-). Every receptor here comes from a human donor in good health. Some clones in this sample may be carry-over from other donors' samples.

This sequence joins TRBV4-1 and TRBJ2-3. The CDR3 is made up of 16 amino acids. Looked up from germline, CDR1 is MGHRA and CDR2 is YSYEKL. The CDR3 here is CASSQDQVGLTDTQYF.

The chain carries TRBV29-1 and TRBJ2-1; TCRdb's D call of TRBD2 is untestable without DNA. The CDR3 spans 18 residues. CDR1 SQVTM and CDR2 ANQGSEA come from the germline V gene. The CDR3 is CSVRLSGLAGGWANEQFF.

The chain links TRBV15 to TRBJ2-5; TCRdb proposes TRBD1, but this gene call is untestable without DNA. The CDR3 runs to 16 residues. Germline lookup yields CDR1 LNHNV and CDR2 YYDKDF (reference sequence). The chain's CDR3 is CATSRDFKGWQETQYF.

The chain combines TRBV20-1 with TRBJ1-1; TCRdb designates TRBD1, a call that cannot be tested without DNA. Germline V gives CDR1 DFQATT, CDR2 SNEGSKA (reference sequence). CDR3 length equals 12 residues. CDR3 in amino acids: CSANRGNTEAFF.

The chain couples TRBV12-3 or TRBV12-4 to TRBJ2-7; TCRdb proposes TRBD1, but this gene call is untestable without DNA. This CDR3 has 15 residues. This CDR3 is CASSWPGQGAYEQYF.

V gene TRBV29-1 combines with J gene TRBJ1-2; the D call of TRBD1 rests on TCRdb alone, since no DNA is present to check it. CDR3 length equals 14 residues. Germline CDR1 reads SQVTM; CDR2 reads ANQGSEA. The CDR3 region is CSVGPGQANYGYTF.

This chain uses TRBV28 with TRBJ2-7; the D call of TRBD1 rests on TCRdb alone, since no DNA is present to check it. CDR1 and CDR2 from the germline V gene are MDHEN and SYDVKM. This CDR3 comprises 12 residues. Here the CDR3 reads CASSSPLHEQYF.

The rearrangement joins TRBV5-1 to TRBJ2-2; TCRdb's D gene call, TRBD1, goes unchecked for lack of DNA. The CDR3 sequence is 16 residues long. In germline, CDR1 is SGHRS, CDR2 YFSETQ. CDR3 amino acids: CASSLVGGANTGELFF.

The genes are TRBV7-6 and TRBJ2-7; TCRdb calls TRBD2, which cannot be checked without DNA. CDR3 length equals 17 residues. CDR1 and CDR2 (germline): SGHVS, FNYEAQ. The CDR3 here is CASSLDLAGGPVYEQYF.

V usage is TRBV12-3 or TRBV12-4 and J usage is TRBJ2-5. This CDR3 region has 12 residues. This CDR3 reads CASSFYRETQYF.

The chain has TRBV9 and TRBJ1-2; there is no DNA to check the TCRdb D call of TRBD1. The CDR3 consists of 14 residues. The germline CDR1 and CDR2 sequences are SGDLS and YYNGEE. Here the CDR3 reads CASSPHDRYIGYTF.

This chain links TRBV7-9 with TRBJ2-2; TCRdb's D call, TRBD1, is unchecked because there is no DNA. The germline gives CDR1 SEHNR, CDR2 FQNEAQ (reference sequence). The CDR3 is made up of 16 amino acids. The CDR3 is CASSPLETRNTGELFF.

The chain employs TRBV28 and TRBJ1-2; TCRdb's D call, TRBD1, is unchecked because there is no DNA. The CDR3 is made up of 14 amino acids. The germline CDR1 and CDR2 sequences are MDHEN and SYDVKM. CDR3 sequence reads: CASSLTGAPHGYTF.

The rearrangement joins TRBV5-6 to TRBJ2-5; TCRdb indicates TRBD1, and absent DNA this call remains unverified. This CDR3 is built from 14 residues. CDR1 SGHDT and CDR2 YYEEEE come from the germline V gene. The CDR3 spells CASSPTYREETQYF.

The chain links TRBV4-3 to TRBJ2-1; TCRdb's D call of TRBD2 is untestable without DNA. The germline V gene has CDR1 LGHNA and CDR2 YSLEER. The CDR3 has 17 residues. CDR3: CASSPFGVAGGREEQFF.

The chain's CDR3 is CASSRGSSGAYEQYF. The chain has TRBV27 and TRBJ2-7; without DNA, the TCRdb call of TRBD2 cannot be checked. CDR1 MNHEY and CDR2 SMNVEV come from the germline V gene (reference sequence). The CDR3 totals 15 residues.

The CDR3: CASSFGSVWGQYGGGYTF. This chain joins TRBV12-3 or TRBV12-4 and TRBJ1-2; TCRdb proposes TRBD1, but this gene call is untestable without DNA. The CDR3 runs to 18 residues.

CDR3 loop: CASSLGSYNEQFF. This sequence joins TRBV5-1 and TRBJ2-1. The CDR3 totals 13 residues. Per the germline V gene, CDR1 is SGHRS and CDR2 is YFSETQ.